This passage covers 32 T cell receptor beta chains from one sample sequenced in a study of blood T cells in healthy people across ages. The authors ran a second PCR of roughly 6 to 12 cycles using a sample-barcoded 5' primer and a J-beta primer mix. TCRdb fed the 5' RACE reads into MiXCR, producing one record per CDR3 protein. Of roughly 1,700,000 distinct CDR3 sequences in the sample, 28% were seen once. Material for sequencing was blood. The receptors were gathered from a woman in her twenties or thirties in good health.

The rearrangement joins TRBV7-7 to TRBJ1-1; maybe TRBD1 (5 bases). The CDR3 has 15 residues. Germline V gene sequence: CDR1 SSHAT, CDR2 FNYEAQ (reference sequence). The ends were cut back, 5 bases at V and 10 bases at J, with 23 bases in the middle. The CDR3 region has the DNA TGTGCCAGCAGCCCCAGGCGGGCGGGGACTGACGGAGCTTTCTTT. The encoded protein is CASSPRRAGTDGAFF. The full variable domain, rest sourced from reference TRBV7-7 and TRBJ1-1, is GAGVSQSPRYKVTKRGQDVTLRCDPISSHATLYWYQQALGQGPEFLTYFNYEAQPDKSGLPSDRFSAERPEGSISTLTIQRTEQRDSAMYRCASSPRRAGTDGAFFGQGTRLTVV.

Details on this clonotype: A read error may be the cause here, since a much bigger clone is one base away. The chain recombines TRBV10-3 with TRBJ2-1, with 7 bases identical to TRBD1. Unmatched junction bases numbered 3, after V lost 2 bases and J lost 5 bases. CDR1 is ENHRY and CDR2 is SYGVKD in the germline V gene. There are 14 residues in the CDR3. DNA for the CDR3: TGTGCCATCAGTGAGAGGGACAGCGACAATGAGCAGTTCTTC. Translated: CAISERDSDNEQFF.

A few counts support this clonotype. V gene TRBV7-2 combines with J gene TRBJ1-6, with 7 bases identical to TRBD1. CDR3 length equals 15 residues. Germline V gene lookup returns CDR1 SGHTA and CDR2 FQGNSA. The V gene end was trimmed by 1 base and the J gene end by 6 bases; junction bases not matched to a gene: 3. CDR3 nucleotides: TGTGCCAGCAGCTTAGGACAGGGAAGTAATTCACCCCTCCACTTT. Its protein is CASSLGQGSNSPLHF.

This clonotype was found a few times. The chain couples TRBV28 to TRBJ2-4; D gene unclear. Trimming removed 4 bases from V and 15 bases from J, with 10 bases in between. The CDR3 runs to 10 residues. Germline values: CDR1 MDHEN, CDR2 SYDVKM. CDR3 sequence (DNA): TGTGCCAGCAGTTCAGAAACGTGGTACTTC. As protein: CASSSETWYF.

This clonotype was picked up many times. The chain links TRBV6-5 to TRBJ2-7, with D perhaps matching TRBD1 (6 bases). V shed 6 bases and J shed 3 bases, with 12 bases lying between them. The CDR3 is 13 residues long. The V gene's germline CDR1 is MNHEY and CDR2 SVGAGI. The CDR3 here is CASRRTDFYEQYF. The CDR3, as DNA: TGTGCCAGCAGACGGACAGACTTCTACGAGCAGTACTTC.

This chain links TRBV9 with TRBJ2-2, with 9 bases matching TRBD1. Germline V gene data show CDR1 as SGDLS and CDR2 as YYNGEE. V was pared by 4 bases and J by 7 bases, with 11 bases of the junction left unmatched. This CDR3 region has 16 residues. CDR3 in DNA: TGTGCCAGCAGCTCCACCCCGGGACAGGGTGGCGGGGAGCTGTTTTTT. It encodes CASSSTPGQGGGELFF.

The CDR3 DNA follows: TGTGCCAGCATTCAGGGGGCGCGGGGCTACACCTTC. The encoded protein is CASIQGARGYTF. The J gene is TRBJ1-2, the V gene TRBV12-3 or TRBV12-4; 8 nucleotides match TRBD1. CDR3 length: 12 amino acids. Trimming cost V 7 bases and J 8 bases; bases outside gene matches: 6.

V is TRBV20-1 and J is TRBJ1-2; D is possibly TRBD1 (6 bases). The CDR3 loop spans 13 amino acids. V lost 6 bases, J lost 6 bases, and 17 bases lay in between. Germline V lookup: CDR1 DFQATT, CDR2 SNEGSKA (reference sequence). Here the CDR3 reads CSAFRMGADGYTF. CDR3 DNA: TGCAGTGCATTTAGAATGGGGGCGGATGGCTACACCTTC.

This clonotype has at least ten counts. One junction end does not reproduce the germline sequence, and a read error may be involved. The gene calls are TRBV5-1 and TRBJ2-3; TRBD2 is a possible D gene (5 bases). Germline loops: CDR1 SGHRS, CDR2 YFSETQ. The CDR3 loop spans 14 amino acids. Here the CDR3 DNA reads TGTGCCAGCAGTTTAGCGCTGAGCACAGATACGCAGTATTTT. Its protein product is CASSLALSTDTQYF.

This clonotype was counted at least ten times. V usage is TRBV29-1 and J usage is TRBJ2-5; TRBD2 matches at 10 bases. Losses at the gene ends were 3 bases for V and 3 bases for J; bases not matched to a gene: 10. Per germline, CDR1 SQVTM and CDR2 ANQGSEA. The length of the CDR3 is 16 residues. In DNA form, the CDR3 reads TGCAGCGTTGACTACCGCAGCGGGGGGGCGGAAGAGACCCAGTACTTC. This translates into CSVDYRSGGAEETQYF.

This clonotype was found many times. This chain uses TRBV2 with TRBJ2-5; a weak D match, TRBD2 (6 bases). Trimming removed 2 bases at V and 5 bases at J, with 12 bases between. Germline lookup yields CDR1 SNHLY and CDR2 FYNNEI. This CDR3 contains 14 residues. CDR3 protein: CASSESRAGETQYF. The CDR3 bases are TGTGCCAGCAGTGAATCCAGGGCGGGGGAGACCCAGTACTTC.

The chain recombines TRBV6-5 with TRBJ2-1; 11 bases are a match to TRBD2. V was clipped by 2 bases and J by 0 bases; unmatched bases: 3. This CDR3 is 17 amino acids long. Germline CDR1 and CDR2: MNHEY and SVGAGI. The CDR3 DNA is TGTGCCAGCAGTTACCGGGGACTAGCGGTCTCCTACAATGAGCAGTTCTTC. Translated, it gives CASSYRGLAVSYNEQFF.

V is TRBV20-1 and J is TRBJ2-2; TRBD2 matches 9 bases. The CDR3 is 14 amino acids. Unmatched junction bases numbered 3, after V lost 4 bases and J lost 3 bases. Looked up from germline, CDR1 is DFQATT and CDR2 is SNEGSKA (reference sequence). The CDR3 region has the DNA TGCAGTGCTAAGCGGGGGGTGGACACCGGGGAGCTGTTTTTT. It is translated as CSAKRGVDTGELFF.

The rearrangement links TRBV7-2 to TRBJ1-1; TRBD1 is a possible D gene (5 bases). The CDR3 covers 14 residues. Germline assignment: CDR1 SGHTA and CDR2 FQGNSA. V shed 5 bases and J shed 6 bases, with 16 bases lying between them. CDR3 nucleotide sequence: TGTGCCAGCAGCATGACAGCAGGGATCGCTGAAGCTTTCTTT. Translating it yields CASSMTAGIAEAFF.

In its sample, this clonotype was seen a few times. This chain connects TRBV4-1 to TRBJ1-1; 8 bases agree with TRBD1. Per germline, CDR1 MGHRA and CDR2 YSYEKL. The ends lost 2 bases at V and 8 bases at J; junction bases unmatched: 7. The CDR3 consists of 14 residues. This chain's CDR3 is CASSQIGQGNEAFF. In DNA form, the CDR3 reads TGCGCCAGCAGCCAAATCGGACAGGGAAACGAAGCTTTCTTT.

This clonotype was recorded a few times. The chain is built from TRBV6-2 or TRBV6-3 and TRBJ2-3; 12 bases map to TRBD2. Germline CDR1 reads MNHEY; CDR2 reads SVGEGT. The J segment lost 5 bases and the V segment lost 6 bases, leaving 18 bases of the junction unmatched. The CDR3 sequence is 19 residues long. The CDR3 loop reads CASRAPGLAGPLAKDTQYF. In DNA form, the CDR3 reads TGTGCCAGCAGAGCACCGGGACTAGCGGGCCCTTTGGCTAAAGATACGCAGTATTTT.

The rearrangement uses TRBV11-2 and TRBJ2-4; no firm D call. Germline V gives CDR1 SGHAT, CDR2 FQNNGV. The CDR3 extends over 13 amino acids. V gave up 3 bases and J gave up 13 bases, with 16 bases separating them. CDR3 amino acids: CASSLGIDNEQYF. As DNA, the CDR3 is TGTGCCAGCAGCTTGGGGATTGACAATGAGCAGTACTTC.

This CDR3 is CASSRDLQNTEAFF. CDR3 nucleotide sequence: TGTGCCAGCAGCCGGGACCTCCAGAACACTGAAGCTTTCTTT. The chain employs TRBV12-3 or TRBV12-4 and TRBJ1-1, with D perhaps matching TRBD1 (5 bases). Trimming stripped 6 bases from V and 1 base from J, with 12 bases between. This CDR3 comprises 14 residues.

This clonotype has ten or more counts. This sequence joins TRBV4-1 and TRBJ2-5; 11 nucleotides line up with TRBD2. The junction had 3 bases not matched to a gene; V was cut back by 4 bases and J by 5 bases. Germline-derived CDR1 and CDR2 are MGHRA and YSYEKL. The CDR3 covers 14 residues. CDR3 amino acids: CASSLTSGEETQYF. CDR3 coding DNA: TGCGCCAGCAGCCTGACTAGCGGGGAGGAGACCCAGTACTTC.

With respect to this clonotype: A read error is possible here, since a much larger clone lies one base away. This chain's CDR3 is CATSGGAKGNEQFF. The DNA for the CDR3 is TGTGCCACCAGTGGTGGGGCGAAGGGTAATGAGCAGTTCTTC. The chain carries TRBV24-1 and TRBJ2-1; a possible D gene is TRBD1 (5 bases). The germline V gene has CDR1 KGHDR and CDR2 SFDVKD. V lost 5 bases, J lost 7 bases, and 14 bases lay in between. This CDR3 is built from 14 residues.

The rearrangement joins TRBV20-1 to TRBJ2-4, with 13 bases matching TRBD2. CDR3 length: 14 amino acids. Germline V gene data show CDR1 as DFQATT and CDR2 as SNEGSKA (reference sequence). After removal of 5 bases from V and 7 bases from J, the junction contained 5 bases not matched to a gene. The CDR3 spells CSAGLAGAGNIQYF. The CDR3, as DNA: TGCAGTGCTGGACTAGCGGGAGCAGGGAACATTCAGTACTTC.

This chain links TRBV5-1 with TRBJ2-7, with TRBD2 matching 12 bases. V was pared by 4 bases and J by 4 bases, with 9 bases of the junction left unmatched. The CDR3 is 16 residues long. Germline CDR1 SGHRS, CDR2 YFSETQ. The CDR3 is CASSLSTSGSSYEQYF. The CDR3 nucleotides read TGCGCCAGCAGCCTGTCGACTAGCGGGAGTTCGTACGAGCAGTACTTC.

Only a few counts were recorded for this clonotype. J is TRBJ1-1 and V is TRBV6-1; 9 bases fit TRBD1. CDR1 is MNHNS and CDR2 is SASEGT in the germline V gene. This CDR3 contains 14 residues. Trimming took 2 bases from V and 5 from J; bases not matched to a gene: 3. The chain's CDR3 is CASSEWDRVTEAFF. The CDR3 DNA sequence: TGTGCCAGCAGTGAATGGGACAGGGTAACTGAAGCTTTCTTT.

The genes are TRBV4-3 and TRBJ2-7; tentatively, D is TRBD1 (5 bases). The CDR3 loop spans 14 amino acids. Trimming removed 1 base at V and 5 bases at J, with 12 bases between. The germline CDR1 and CDR2 sequences are LGHNA and YSLEER. CDR3: CASSQVGQGHEQYF. CDR3 nucleotides: TGCGCCAGCAGCCAAGTAGGGCAGGGCCACGAGCAGTACTTC.

V usage is TRBV12-3 or TRBV12-4 and J usage is TRBJ2-3, with D maybe TRBD1 (5 bases). The J call may be in error: the DNA end matches TRBJ1-5 better. CDR3 length: 13 amino acids. The chain's CDR3 is CASSHIGADTQHF. CDR3 DNA sequence: TGTGCCAGCAGTCACATAGGGGCGGATACGCAGCATTTT.

The rearrangement links TRBV9 to TRBJ1-2; D not resolved. Germline V gene data show CDR1 as SGDLS and CDR2 as YYNGEE. The CDR3 is made up of 14 amino acids. Trimming pared 0 bases from V and 7 bases from J, leaving 13 bases between. DNA of the CDR3: TGTGCCAGCAGCGTAGCTTCGCCAGGCATTGGCTACACCTTC. Amino acids: CASSVASPGIGYTF.

This clonotype was seen a few times. The chain uses TRBV12-3 or TRBV12-4 and TRBJ2-5; 12 bases align to TRBD2. V trimming: 6 bases; J trimming: 4 bases; junction bases outside the gene matches: 9. The CDR3 spans 16 residues. The CDR3 DNA follows: TGTGCCAGCAGCCGCGGACTAGCGGGGCGGGGAGAGACCCAGTACTTC. It encodes CASSRGLAGRGETQYF.

This clonotype was seen more than once but under ten times. The rearrangement uses TRBV7-2 and TRBJ2-5; D might be TRBD1 or TRBD2, each matching 5 bases. Germline V gene sequence: CDR1 SGHTA, CDR2 FQGNSA. The CDR3 runs 15 residues. The V end lost 3 bases, the J end lost 5 bases, and 16 bases lay between the germline ends. The chain's CDR3 is CASSFQGLARETQYF. The CDR3 DNA reads TGTGCCAGCAGCTTTCAGGGCCTAGCTAGGGAGACCCAGTACTTC.

The CDR3 loop reads CASSQNRRIRETQYF. CDR3 DNA sequence: TGTGCCAGCAGCCAAAATAGGAGGATACGGGAGACCCAGTACTTC. This sequence joins TRBV3-1 and TRBJ2-4, with D tentatively TRBD2 (5 bases). The J call may be incorrect, as the DNA end agrees better with TRBJ2-5. CDR1 is LGHDT and CDR2 is YNNKEL in the germline V gene (reference sequence). This CDR3 is 15 amino acids long.

The chain is built from TRBV20-1 and TRBJ2-5; 8 bases line up with TRBD2. V shed 0 bases and J 5 bases; nucleotides not matched to a gene: 11. Germline loops: CDR1 DFQATT, CDR2 SNEGSKA (reference sequence). This CDR3 is 16 amino acids long. The CDR3 spells CSARDLTSVGRETQYF. The CDR3 nucleotides read TGCAGTGCTAGAGATTTGACTAGCGTCGGAAGGGAGACCCAGTACTTC.

This chain links TRBV5-1 with TRBJ2-1; no clear D gene. CDR1 and CDR2 (germline): SGHRS, YFSETQ. The V and J ends lost 0 bases and 13 bases respectively, with 14 bases between them. This CDR3 has 13 residues. CDR3 residues: CASSLVGPETQFF. The CDR3 DNA sequence: TGCGCCAGCAGCTTGGTCGGCCCGGAGACCCAGTTCTTC.

The V call is TRBV7-3, the J call TRBJ2-3; 11 nucleotides match TRBD2. Germline V gene data show CDR1 as SGHTA and CDR2 as FQGTGA. Losses at the gene ends were 5 bases for V and 6 bases for J; bases not matched to a gene: 7. This CDR3 has 15 amino acids. This CDR3 reads CASSANSGGADTQYF. For the CDR3, the DNA is TGTGCCAGCAGCGCAAATAGCGGGGGGGCCGATACGCAGTATTTT.